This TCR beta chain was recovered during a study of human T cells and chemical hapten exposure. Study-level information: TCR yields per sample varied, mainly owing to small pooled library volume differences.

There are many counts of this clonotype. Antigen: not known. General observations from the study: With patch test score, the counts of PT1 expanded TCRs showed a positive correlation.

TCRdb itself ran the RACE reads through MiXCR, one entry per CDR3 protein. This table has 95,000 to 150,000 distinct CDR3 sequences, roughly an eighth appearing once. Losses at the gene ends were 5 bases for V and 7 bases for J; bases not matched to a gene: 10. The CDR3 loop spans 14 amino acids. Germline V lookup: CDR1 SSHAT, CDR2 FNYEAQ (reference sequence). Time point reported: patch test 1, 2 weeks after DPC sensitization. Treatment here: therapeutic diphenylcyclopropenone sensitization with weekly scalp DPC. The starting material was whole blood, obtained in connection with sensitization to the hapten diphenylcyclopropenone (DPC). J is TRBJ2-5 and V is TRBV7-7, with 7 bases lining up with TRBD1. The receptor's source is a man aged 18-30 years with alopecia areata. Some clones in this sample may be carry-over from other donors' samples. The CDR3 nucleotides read TGTGCCAGCAGCGCCGGACAGGCCCATAGGACCCAGTACTTC. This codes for CASSAGQAHRTQYF.